The clone carrying this TCR beta chain was counted a few times. The V and J ends lost 5 bases and 2 bases respectively, with 19 bases between them. Germline assignment: CDR1 SEHNR and CDR2 FQNEAQ (reference sequence). This CDR3 region has 17 residues. One entry per CDR3 protein, called by TCRdb with MiXCR from the RT-PCR reads. The data show about 680,000 distinct CDR3 sequences, 14% seen once. J is TRBJ1-3 and V is TRBV7-9; weak D call: TRBD1 (6 bases). Input material: memory CD4+ T cells from blood. This sequence was found in a female donor in good health, serving as a healthy control. The CDR3 DNA follows: TGTGCCAGCAGCGATACATTCAGCAGGGGTGCTGGAAACACCATATATTTT. Translating gives CASSDTFSRGAGNTIYF.